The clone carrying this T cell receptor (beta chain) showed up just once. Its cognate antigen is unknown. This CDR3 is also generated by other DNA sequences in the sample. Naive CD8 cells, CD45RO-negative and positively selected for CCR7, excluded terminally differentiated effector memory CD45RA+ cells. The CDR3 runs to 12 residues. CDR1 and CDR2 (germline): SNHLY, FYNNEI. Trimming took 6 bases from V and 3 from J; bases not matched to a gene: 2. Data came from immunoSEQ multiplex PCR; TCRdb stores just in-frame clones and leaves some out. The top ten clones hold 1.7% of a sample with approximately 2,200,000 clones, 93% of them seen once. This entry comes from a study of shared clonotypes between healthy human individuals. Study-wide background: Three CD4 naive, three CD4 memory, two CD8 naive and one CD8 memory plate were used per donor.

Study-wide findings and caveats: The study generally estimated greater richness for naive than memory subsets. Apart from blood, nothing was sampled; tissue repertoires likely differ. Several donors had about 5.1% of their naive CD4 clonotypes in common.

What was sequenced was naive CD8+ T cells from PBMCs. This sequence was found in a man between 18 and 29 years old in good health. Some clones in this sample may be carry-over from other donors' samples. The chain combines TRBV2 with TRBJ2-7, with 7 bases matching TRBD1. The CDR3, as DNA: TGTGCCAGCAGCGGGACAGACTACGAGCAGTACTTC. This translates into CASSGTDYEQYF.